This T cell receptor (beta chain) is drawn from a study of cytomegalovirus exposure and HLA in healthy donors (dated by TCRdb to the late 2010s). Broadly, across the study: According to an earlier analysis of around 600 of the donors, about 180 million T cells yielded roughly 110 million unique TCR beta sequences and 276 Gb of sequence data. Every repertoire in the discovery cohort had been generated on one and the same sequencing platform. About five DR-DQ haplotypes were treated as single units for association and clustering because of strong linkage in the cohort. A later analysis re-examined previously published TCR beta repertoires from 500 to 700 donors and added high-resolution HLA genotyping to investigate patterns of TCR occurrence. Across approximately 420 genotyped donors of the cohort, an average of 235,054 unique TCR beta nucleotide sequences per donor were sequenced, and approximately 17% of those sequences were non-productive. Class I and class II HLA loci were covered by the typing at four-digit resolution. To predict cytomegalovirus infection status, the study brought together high-throughput TCR immunosequencing, statistical association of individual TCRs with disease status, and machine learning. A separate validation cohort of roughly 130 different subjects was used in addition to the approximately 700-subject first cohort. An earlier analysis of approximately 630 of the donors applied high-throughput TCR beta sequencing to assess whether each TCR beta V gene segment acted as functional or pseudogenic. Typing coverage varied by locus: about 629-630 donors for A, B, C, DRB1 and DQB1; roughly 520 for DQA1; nearly 610 for DPA1; roughly 450 for DPB1. The study aimed to test whether signatures of past pathogen exposure could be identified by cataloging public T cell receptors. Among the roughly 380 genotyped donors, roughly 80% belonged to the genetic ancestry cluster associated with self-reported Caucasian donors. In a later genetic analysis, genome-wide SNP genotypes for about 55% of the roughly 700 donors were used, and that subset was treated as a discovery cohort. In the later analysis, no new phenotypic data were used to find candidate immune exposures; instead, reliance was placed on TCR beta sequences and their occurrence across donors. The study used immunosequencing to profile the T cell repertoires of 666 subjects and linked those repertoires to cytomegalovirus serostatus. Donor age, sex, ethnicity and CMV serostatus were compiled together with the repertoire data. An early release that covered some 640 HLA-typed donors contained around 330 gigabases of sequencing data and tens of millions of unique TCR sequences.

Overall study results and their limits: A later analysis found that most CMV-associated TCR beta chains appeared HLA-restricted, with HLA associations seemingly driven largely by CMV exposure. In a later genetic analysis, fewer N-insertions in productive TCRs were reported among donors in an Asian-associated ancestry cluster than the roughly 670-donor mean. Linkage disequilibrium might explain the correlated functional status among segregating V segments, but an unknown experimental factor could not be ruled out. According to a later analysis, parvovirus B19, influenza, CMV and Epstein-Barr virus appeared linked to several top co-occurrence clusters. Three of the identified cytomegalovirus-associated TCR beta chains were confirmed in vitro to be specific for cytomegalovirus antigens. Strong co-occurrence of HLA alleles, especially DR and DQ, made assigning TCR associations to individual alleles difficult. Specific HLA alleles were associated with over 15,000 TCR beta sequences at a false discovery rate of 0.05 in a later analysis. According to the authors, the approach could potentially be generalized to other disease states and immunological phenotypes. Only TCR beta chains were sequenced in this cohort, and the absence of alpha or paired-chain data limited detectable features. Because counts were too low, under 20 rarely observed V segments, including chromosome 9 orphons, were left out of the earlier analysis of 587 of the donors. A further reported finding was that TCR beta sequences accurately predicted the HLA-A and HLA-B alleles for most subjects in the first cohort. A cluster of highly shared sequence variants was judged likely to represent a technical artifact of the sequencing pipeline. Most TCR sequences were observed very rarely across donors, whereas some public TCRs were present in many individuals. Because HLA typing was missing for some donors at each locus, association tests included only the typed subset. In a later analysis, TCR association rates were found to vary across HLA loci, with the most associated TCRs seen for DRB1 alleles and the fewest for HLA-C alleles. Sequencing depth was assumed to be roughly uniform across donors in the presence/absence analyses, though that assumption may not hold. Immune exposure information for the cohort was limited to CMV serostatus. In the study, 150 to 200 TCR beta chains were listed as associated with cytomegalovirus. A later genetic analysis associated a missense DCLRE1C variant with V-gene and J-gene trimming of TCR beta chains, and an independent cohort replicated the association. The 87-base-pair reads could not distinguish some IMGT-functional V segments, including TRBV6-2 and TRBV6-3, so those segments were excluded. The classifier was reported to diagnose cytomegalovirus status with high specificity and sensitivity in both the original and validation cohorts. In a later analysis, HLA-associated TCR beta chains were found to be more clonally expanded and to have lower generation probabilities than equally common non-associated chains. In an earlier analysis of a few hundred of the donors, most TCR beta V segments were observed in productive rearrangements about 87% or about 30% of the time, broadly matching IMGT annotations.

CDR1 and CDR2 are drawn from the germline V gene: SGDLS, YYNGEE. The CDR3 starts with the cysteine, ends with the phenylalanine, and has 12 residues. The kept DNA is CDR3 alone, 36 bases in frame from the first base. V is reduced by 2 bases and J by 5 bases, leaving a spacing of 7 bases between them. The receptor library was made with the immunoSEQ multiplex PCR assay. For the multiplex PCR, a mixture combining 60 forward primers for TCR Vbeta segments and 13 reverse primers for TCR Jbeta segments was used. Amplification of the CDR3 region of rearranged TCR beta genes was performed with a multiplex PCR assay on genomic DNA. On the Illumina HiSeq System, the amplified TCR beta libraries were sequenced as 87-base-pair reads. The authors' pipeline ran thus. In a later analysis, roughly 80 million unique TCR beta chains were counted across the roughly 610 repertoires, and around 10 million of these chains were shared by at least two donors. Raw reads were error-corrected and collapsed into unique sequences by a nearest-neighbor algorithm in which closely related sequences were merged to remove PCR and sequencing errors. Alignment of CDR3 sequences to IMGT reference sequences was used to assign V, D and J gene segments. For a sequence to be retained, a match of at least six nucleotides to both a V gene segment and a J gene segment was required. A rearrangement was called productive if the CDR3 had no stop codons and remained in frame with V and J, and every other rearrangement was called non-productive. Following IMGT convention, CDR3 was defined as the stretch from the second conserved V-encoded cysteine up to the conserved J-encoded phenylalanine. In an earlier analysis of 587 of the donors, sequences lacking an unambiguous match to a single V gene segment were excluded. An earlier analysis of 587 of the donors called V segments functional above 56.7% productive rearrangements and segregating when the between-donor standard deviation exceeded 5%. A statistical classification framework was built for diagnosing cytomegalovirus status from the catalog of TCR beta chain sequences. A later analysis assigned V and J genes by comparing TCR nucleotide sequences with IMGT/GENE-DB human TR gene sequences. Using the TCRdist pipeline, a later analysis assigned CDR3 sequences along with most-parsimonious VDJ recombination scenarios. A later analysis defined each TCR beta chain by its CDR3 amino acid sequence plus V-gene family, and excluded reads lacking a unique V-gene family. As a way to deal with suspected cross-contamination and a sequencing artifact, a later analysis dropped 640 or so nucleotide sequences that were highly shared and had low generation probability. In a later analysis, a clonal expansion index for each public chain was calculated from normalized within-repertoire ranks of inferred template counts. Generation probabilities in a later analysis came from a VDJ recombination model fitted to out-of-frame rearrangements, and those results were checked against IGoR. Hypergeometric tests were used in a later analysis to score TCR-TCR, TCR-HLA and TCR-CMV co-occurrence, with a repertoire-size bias correction applied to the TCR pairs. A later analysis estimated false discovery rates by permuting HLA or CMV assignments 20 times. A later analysis grouped co-occurring TCRs with DBSCAN, adding TCRdist sequence similarity when clustering within HLA-allele-positive subsets. For co-occurrence clustering, repertoires with fewer than 30,000 or more than 120,000 public chains were excluded, along with four or five repertoires with anomalous nucleotide sharing. TCRdb provides this immuneACCESS table in a form limited to in-frame rearrangements. Some clones are lacking; in checked studies, under half of them reflect an unresolved V gene, and why the rest are absent is not known. V and J calls and clone size follow that table, whereas D and trimming were derived from the DNA. The sample data list 100,000 to 150,000 clones, and around three quarters of these were observed just once. The leading ten clones occupy 5% to 6% of the sample.

About this clone: Its antigen has not been determined. Base quality data are lacking; no much larger clone is found one base away.

In total, roughly 670 healthy bone marrow donors made up the cohort. At the time of sampling, all cohort members were nominally healthy, though unrecorded immune exposures were likely present. The donor was CMV seronegative and belonged to the group of 352 seronegative cohort members. Every donor gave a peripheral blood sample, and the peripheral blood mononuclear cells from that sample were used for TCR beta sequencing. The Qiagen DNeasy Blood Extraction Kit was used to extract genomic DNA from the blood cell samples. The clonotype originates from a young man in good health and CMV-seronegative. Specimen: PBMCs. The sequence links TRBV9 to TRBJ1-1; there is no confident call for the D gene. Here is the DNA: TGTGCCAGCAGCGTGGCGGCAACTGAAGCTTTCTTT. The resulting protein is CASSVAATEAFF.